The 24 T cell receptor beta chains below were found in one sample sequenced in a study of blood T cell repertoires in COVID-19. TCRdb's table, derived via immunoSEQ multiplex PCR, lists solely in-frame clones and lacks some. In the table there are more than 55,000 clones, 87% of which are singletons. Input material: peripheral blood. Every receptor here comes from a man aged 60 to 75 with active or convalescent COVID-19.

V usage is TRBV5-6 and J usage is TRBJ2-7; 15 positions agree with TRBD2. Losses at the gene ends were 4 bases for V and 7 bases for J; bases not matched to a gene: 3. CDR3 length: 14 amino acids. CDR1 and CDR2 from the germline V gene are SGHDT and YYEEEE. CDR3 DNA: TGTGCCAGCAGCCAAGGACTAGCGGGAGGGGAGCAGTACTTC. Translation gives CASSQGLAGGEQYF.

J is TRBJ2-6 and V is TRBV27; TRBD1 agrees at 9 bases. Germline CDR1 and CDR2: MNHEY and SMNVEV (reference sequence). The length of the CDR3 is 18 residues. Trimming at V came to 1 base and at J to 2 bases, leaving 6 bases not matched to a gene. CDR3 sequence: CASSLYKNRGPGANVLTF. CDR3 in DNA: TGTGCCAGCAGTTTATATAAGAACAGGGGGCCTGGGGCCAACGTCCTGACTTTC.

This chain connects TRBV11-3 to TRBJ2-1; perhaps TRBD2 as D (5 bases). The V gene's germline CDR1 is SGHNT and CDR2 YENEEA. Trimming pared 10 bases from V and 0 bases from J, leaving 16 bases between. The CDR3 has 15 amino acids. The CDR3 sequence: CATATTGDSYNEQFF. The CDR3 coding sequence is TGTGCCACCGCCACCACCGGGGACTCCTACAATGAGCAGTTCTTC.

This clone appeared once. The rearrangement uses TRBV2 and TRBJ2-2; TRBD2 agrees at 10 bases. Trimming took 6 bases from V and 4 from J; bases not matched to a gene: 8. There are 16 residues in the CDR3. Germline CDR1 is SNHLY and CDR2 is FYNNEI. CDR3 residues: CASRSLAGGPTGELFF. Here the CDR3 DNA reads TGTGCCAGCAGGAGTTTAGCGGGGGGACCCACCGGGGAGCTGTTTTTT. Filled out from reference TRBV2 and TRBJ2-2, the complete variable domain reads EPEVTQTPSHQVTQMGQEVILRCVPISNHLYFYWYRQILGQKVEFLVSFYNNEISEKSEIFDDQFSVERPDGSNFTLKIRSTKLEDSAMYFCASRSLAGGPTGELFFGEGSRLTVL.

V usage is TRBV6-5 and J usage is TRBJ1-1, with TRBD1 matching over 7 bases. This CDR3 spans 14 amino acids. CDR1 and CDR2 from the germline V gene are MNHEY and SVGAGI. Trimming cost V 6 bases and J 0 bases; bases outside gene matches: 4. The CDR3 protein is CASRGQGVNTEAFF. CDR3 bases: TGTGCCAGCAGGGGGCAGGGGGTGAACACTGAAGCTTTCTTT.

The chain employs TRBV10-3 and TRBJ2-3; the match to TRBD1 covers 8 bases. CDR1 ENHRY and CDR2 SYGVKD come from the germline V gene. The V segment lost 6 bases and the J segment 1 base; nucleotides outside the gene matches: 9. This CDR3 comprises 16 residues. Here the CDR3 reads CAIRGQGARGTDTQYF. In nucleotides, the CDR3 is TGTGCCATCAGAGGCCAGGGGGCGCGGGGCACAGATACGCAGTATTTT.

This clone showed up just once. This chain uses TRBV19 with TRBJ1-5; D not resolved. The V gene lost 4 bases and the J gene lost 2 bases, with 18 bases spanning the gap. This CDR3 has 17 amino acids. CDR1 and CDR2 from the germline V gene are LNHDA and SQIVND (reference sequence). The CDR3 protein is CASSTTLFTGGNQPQHF. The CDR3 DNA reads TGTGCCAGTAGTACGACCCTCTTCACCGGAGGCAATCAGCCCCAGCATTTT.

The chain couples TRBV27 to TRBJ2-7; 8 bases align to TRBD1. This CDR3 spans 16 amino acids. Germline lookup yields CDR1 MNHEY and CDR2 SMNVEV (reference sequence). With V trimmed by 4 bases and J by 6 bases, 14 bases remained unmatched. The CDR3 DNA sequence: TGTGCCAGCAGTTCCTTCCCGGGACAGGTGAGCCCCGAGCAGTACTTC. It translates to CASSSFPGQVSPEQYF.

V is TRBV28 and J is TRBJ1-1; TRBD1 might be the D (5 bases). Deletions cut 5 bases from V and 1 base from J, with 14 bases between. CDR3 length: 15 amino acids. The germline V gene encodes CDR1 MDHEN and CDR2 SYDVKM. CDR3 DNA: TGTGCCAGCAGTCTCATACAAAGGGGGAACACTGAAGCTTTCTTT. It encodes CASSLIQRGNTEAFF.

CDR3 region: CASSSRHRSTEAFF. The CDR3 DNA follows: TGTGCCAGCAGCTCACGACACAGGTCCACTGAAGCTTTCTTT. J is TRBJ1-1 and V is TRBV5-6; the D gene is possibly TRBD1 (5 bases). Trimming removed 3 bases from V and 4 bases from J, with 13 bases in between. Per the germline V gene, CDR1 is SGHDT and CDR2 is YYEEEE. The CDR3 loop spans 14 amino acids. Supplemented by reference TRBV5-6 and TRBJ1-1, the full variable domain reads DAGVTQSPTHLIKTRGQQVTLRCSPKSGHDTVSWYQQALGQGPQFIFQYYEEEERQRGNFPDRFSGHQFPNYSSELNVNALLLGDSALYLCASSSRHRSTEAFFGQGTRLTVV.

The chain links TRBV5-1 to TRBJ1-1; TRBD1 is a possible D gene (6 bases). CDR1 and CDR2 from the germline V gene are SGHRS and YFSETQ. V was cut by 4 bases and J by 7 bases, with 14 bases left in between. This CDR3 has 13 amino acids. The CDR3 DNA sequence: TGCGCCAGCAGCCTACAGGGATCCCATGAAGCTTTCTTT. Its translation: CASSLQGSHEAFF.

The J gene is TRBJ1-1, the V gene TRBV11-2; D is perhaps TRBD1 (5 bases). The CDR3 consists of 12 residues. V lost 5 bases and J 7 bases, leaving 11 bases between the germline ends. Germline V lookup: CDR1 SGHAT, CDR2 FQNNGV. CDR3 sequence (DNA): TGTGCCAGCAGCCGCAATAGGGGTGAAGCTTTCTTT. Translated, it gives CASSRNRGEAFF. The full variable domain, completed using reference TRBV11-2 and TRBJ1-1, is EAGVAQSPRYKIIEKRQSVAFWCNPISGHATLYWYQQILGQGPKLLIQFQNNGVVDDSQLPKDRFSAERLKGVDSTLKIQPAKLEDSAVYLCASSRNRGEAFFGQGTRLTVV.

The chain has TRBV27 and TRBJ1-6, with D unclear. This CDR3 is built from 14 residues. CDR1 and CDR2 (germline): MNHEY, SMNVEV (reference sequence). Trimming cost V 6 bases and J 8 bases, with 14 bases left between them. The CDR3 loop is CASRPERDHSPLHF. The CDR3 DNA reads TGTGCCAGCAGACCAGAGAGGGATCATTCACCCCTCCACTTT.

The table lists this clone with a count of one. The chain couples TRBV19 to TRBJ1-4; D might be TRBD1 (6 bases). The ends were cut back, 6 bases at V and 0 bases at J, with 11 bases in the middle. Germline loops: CDR1 LNHDA, CDR2 SQIVND (reference sequence). The CDR3 contains 15 residues. The chain's CDR3 is CASRGTGTTNEKLFF. For the CDR3, the DNA is TGTGCCAGTAGGGGAACAGGGACAACTAATGAAAAACTGTTTTTT.

This chain uses TRBV28 with TRBJ2-1; D ambiguous. Germline loops: CDR1 MDHEN, CDR2 SYDVKM. Trimming removed 2 bases at V and 2 bases at J, with 10 bases between. The CDR3 extends over 15 amino acids. CDR3 in amino acids: CASSLPTLTYNEQFF. CDR3 coding DNA: TGTGCCAGCAGTTTACCCACATTAACCTACAATGAGCAGTTCTTC.

CDR3 nucleotides: TGTGCCAGCAGCTTTGGAACAGGGGGAGGTGGAAACACCATATATTTT. Translating it yields CASSFGTGGGGNTIYF. The chain recombines TRBV7-2 with TRBJ1-3; 8 nucleotides agree with TRBD1. The V gene's germline CDR1 is SGHTA and CDR2 FQGNSA. Trimming at V came to 3 bases and at J to 3 bases, leaving 7 bases not matched to a gene. CDR3 length: 16 residues. Drawing the rest from reference TRBV7-2 and TRBJ1-3, the complete variable domain is GAGVSQSPSNKVTEKGKDVELRCDPISGHTALYWYRQSLGQGLEFLIYFQGNSAPDKSGLPSDRFSAERTGGSVSTLTIQRTQQEDSAVYLCASSFGTGGGGNTIYFGEGSWLTVV.

The rearrangement uses TRBV7-9 and TRBJ1-5; TRBD1 aligns across 8 bases. Germline V gene data show CDR1 as SEHNR and CDR2 as FQNEAQ (reference sequence). V shed 3 bases, J shed 4 bases, and the junction held 5 bases outside the gene matches. This CDR3 contains 15 residues. CDR3 bases: TGTGCCAGCAGCTTCGGGACAGGACATAATCAGCCCCAGCATTTT. Its protein is CASSFGTGHNQPQHF.

The gene calls are TRBV9 and TRBJ1-2; 8 bases are shared with TRBD1. The V segment lost 4 bases and the J segment 4 bases; nucleotides outside the gene matches: 6. In germline, CDR1 is SGDLS, CDR2 YYNGEE. The CDR3 consists of 14 residues. CDR3 DNA sequence: TGTGCCAGCAGCCCCGGACAGGGTGCCTATGGCTACACCTTC. Protein sequence: CASSPGQGAYGYTF.

This CDR3 is CAWDRGTDTEAFF. The CDR3 DNA reads TGTGCCTGGGACCGGGGGACCGACACTGAAGCTTTCTTT. The genes are TRBV30 and TRBJ1-1, with D tentatively TRBD1 (5 bases). The CDR3 extends over 13 amino acids. Germline lookup yields CDR1 GTSNPN and CDR2 SVGIG (reference sequence). The ends were cut back, 5 bases at V and 3 bases at J, with 13 bases in the middle.

This chain connects TRBV6-6 to TRBJ1-1; 7 bases are a match to TRBD1. The CDR3 covers 15 residues. V trimming: 5 bases; J trimming: 3 bases; junction bases outside the gene matches: 9. Germline V lookup: CDR1 MNHNY, CDR2 SVGAGI (reference sequence). CDR3 amino acids: CASSHRQGIDTEAFF. The CDR3 bases are TGTGCCAGCAGTCATCGACAGGGTATCGACACTGAAGCTTTCTTT.

The chain uses TRBV7-2 and TRBJ2-5, with a tentative D call TRBD1 (5 bases). The germline V gene has CDR1 SGHTA and CDR2 FQGNSA. V lost 1 base, J lost 4 bases, and 10 bases lay in between. CDR3 length equals 14 residues. This CDR3 is CASSLVGVTETQYF. As DNA, the CDR3 is TGTGCCAGCAGCTTAGTAGGGGTGACAGAGACCCAGTACTTC. The variable domain in full, completed from reference TRBV7-2 and TRBJ2-5, reads GAGVSQSPSNKVTEKGKDVELRCDPISGHTALYWYRQSLGQGLEFLIYFQGNSAPDKSGLPSDRFSAERTGGSVSTLTIQRTQQEDSAVYLCASSLVGVTETQYFGPGTRLLVL.

In this sample, this clone turned up once. The chain employs TRBV6-5 and TRBJ1-2; TRBD1 aligns across 7 bases. V gave up 5 bases and J gave up 6 bases; unmatched junction bases: 12. Germline V gene lookup returns CDR1 MNHEY and CDR2 SVGAGI. The CDR3 loop spans 15 amino acids. In nucleotides, the CDR3 is TGTGCCAGCAGTCGAGTGGGGACAGCGAGGGATGGCTACACCTTC. This gives the protein CASSRVGTARDGYTF.

The chain couples TRBV28 to TRBJ2-1, with D possibly being TRBD1 (6 bases). This CDR3 region has 12 residues. V lost 6 bases and J 5 bases, leaving 8 bases between the germline ends. Germline CDR1 and CDR2: MDHEN and SYDVKM. The CDR3 coding sequence is TGTGCCAGCAGGCACAGGGACAATGAGCAGTTCTTC. This gives the protein CASRHRDNEQFF.

The V gene is TRBV29-1, the J gene TRBJ2-2; D perhaps matches TRBD1 (5 bases). CDR3 size: 14 residues. Trimming pared 7 bases from V and 1 base from J, leaving 13 bases between. Looked up from germline, CDR1 is SQVTM and CDR2 is ANQGSEA. CDR3 amino acids: CSAKTDRNTGELFF. For the CDR3, the DNA is TGCAGCGCGAAAACAGACAGGAACACCGGGGAGCTGTTTTTT.